One T cell receptor beta chain is described in this entry. What it recognizes is unknown. The sample comes from a study of T-cell memory formation after mild COVID-19. Overall study results and limits: Some SARS-CoV-2-responding clones were already detected in memory before infection. From day 15 to 85, contracting clones were balanced between CD4 and CD8, whereas later expanders leaned toward CD4+. Researchers report contracting CD4+ clones mostly in CM and EM, with CD8+ clones in EMRA.

The CDR3 extends over 14 amino acids. CDR1 is SGHTA and CDR2 is FQGTGA in the germline V gene. The V gene lost 3 bases and the J gene lost 6 bases, with 11 bases spanning the gap. MiXCR, applied by TCRdb to the 5' RACE reads, yields one record per CDR3 protein. This table has about 350,000 distinct CDR3 sequences, about 13% appearing once. V is TRBV7-3 and J is TRBJ2-2; D is perhaps TRBD2 (5 bases). This TCR was recovered from a man younger than 30 who had mild COVID-19 (a few samples of this study predate the infection). Cell type and time point are not known. The material sequenced was PBMCs or a T cell subset sorted from them (not recorded which). The CDR3 protein is CASSLSLVSGELFF. The DNA for the CDR3 is TGTGCCAGCAGCTTGTCACTAGTTTCCGGGGAGCTGTTTTTT.